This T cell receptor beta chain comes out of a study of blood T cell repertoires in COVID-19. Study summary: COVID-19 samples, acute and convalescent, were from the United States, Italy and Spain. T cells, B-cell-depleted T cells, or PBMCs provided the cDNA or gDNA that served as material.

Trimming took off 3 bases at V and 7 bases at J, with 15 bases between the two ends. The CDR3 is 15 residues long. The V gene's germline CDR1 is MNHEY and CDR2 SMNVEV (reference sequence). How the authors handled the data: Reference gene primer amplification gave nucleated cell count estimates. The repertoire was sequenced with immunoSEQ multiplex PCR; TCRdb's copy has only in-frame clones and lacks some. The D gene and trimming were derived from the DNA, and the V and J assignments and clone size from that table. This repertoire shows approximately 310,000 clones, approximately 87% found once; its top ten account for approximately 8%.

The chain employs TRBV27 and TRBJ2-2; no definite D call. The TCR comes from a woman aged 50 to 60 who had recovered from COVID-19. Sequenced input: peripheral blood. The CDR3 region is CASSLNYPSIGELFF. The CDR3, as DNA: TGTGCCAGCAGTTTGAACTACCCCAGCATCGGGGAGCTGTTTTTT.